This T cell receptor (beta chain) derives from a study of blood T cell repertoires in COVID-19. Germline V lookup: CDR1 MNHEY, CDR2 SMNVEV (reference sequence). The CDR3 has 21 residues. Trimming cost V 2 bases and J 8 bases, with 34 bases left between them. Some clones are missing from TCRdb's copy, which holds only in-frame ones; the method was immunoSEQ multiplex PCR. The data contain approximately 300,000 clones, about 84% of them singletons. The chain is built from TRBV27 and TRBJ2-4; D is perhaps TRBD1 (6 bases). The sample was peripheral blood. The TCR sequence derives from a woman between 45 and 65 years old with acute or convalescent COVID-19. The DNA for the CDR3 is TGTGCCAGCAGTTTAAGGCACCCCAGGCAGGGGCGAGGGCTGGTAGGGGACATTCAGTACTTC. As protein: CASSLRHPRQGRGLVGDIQYF.